This T cell receptor beta chain was captured by sequencing in a study of cytomegalovirus exposure and HLA in healthy donors listed by TCRdb under 2017. Notes on the research overall: A later analysis indicated that the 120 or so validation repertoires were generated on the platform also employed for the 700 or so repertoires of the first cohort. The study was designed to test whether signatures of past pathogen exposure could be identified by cataloging public T cell receptors. Besides the first cohort of roughly 660 subjects, a separate validation cohort made up of 120 or so different subjects was used. High-throughput TCR immunosequencing, statistical association of individual TCRs with disease status, and machine learning were combined to predict cytomegalovirus infection status.

From a lookup of the germline V gene (reference sequence), CDR1 and CDR2 are LNHNV and YYDKDF. The CDR3 runs 15 residues from the cysteine to the phenylalanine. Only CDR3 DNA remains: 45 bases, in frame from the first base. Trimming takes 4 bases from V and 3 bases from J, and the germline ends sit 12 bases apart. Overall results and qualifications from the work: Most TCR sequences were seen in very few donors, while some public TCRs were found in many individuals. In a later analysis, TCRs clustered in the first cohort were found to also tend to co-occur in the 110 or so validation repertoires, with about 94% of cluster scores above 0. The classifier was reported to diagnose cytomegalovirus status with high specificity and sensitivity in both the original cohort and the validation cohort. A later analysis lacked HLA typing for the validation cohort, so it scored co-occurrence in that cohort across all 130 or so repertoires. In vitro tests confirmed that three of the cytomegalovirus-associated TCR beta chains recognize cytomegalovirus antigens. The authors suggested that the approach could potentially be generalized to other disease states and immunological phenotypes. The study gave a list of roughly 150 TCR beta chains associated with cytomegalovirus.

The library was generated by the immunoSEQ multiplex PCR assay. The original pipeline was this. A statistical classification framework was developed to diagnose cytomegalovirus status using the catalog of TCR beta chain sequences. Drawn from immuneACCESS, this table holds only the in-frame rearrangements with V and J called that TCRdb kept. Clones are partly lost; checked studies trace under half to an unresolved V gene and leave the rest unexplained. V, J and clone size derive from that table, while D and trimming were established from the DNA sequence. The sample records about 66,000 clones, 96% of which are singletons. The ten largest account for approximately 0.95% of the sample. A remark on this clone: It has no known antigen specificity. No base qualities exist here, and no much larger clone lies one base off it.

Separate from the approximately 670-subject first cohort, the validation cohort of about 110 subjects was the group to which the donors belonged. The material sequenced was PBMCs. This receptor was identified in a man aged 18 to 30 in good health and CMV-seronegative. The V and J segments used are TRBV15 and TRBJ2-2, with a tentative D gene TRBD1 over 6 matching bases. CDR3 loop: CATSKDSRYTGELFF. The nucleotide sequence reads as follows: TGTGCCACCAGCAAGGACAGCAGATACACCGGGGAGCTGTTTTTT.